Listed below are T cell receptor beta chains from one sample, sequenced in a study of T cell repertoires in cytomegalovirus infection. TCRdb reprocessed the reads with MiXCR, giving one entry per CDR3 protein. In the table there are some 500,000 distinct CDR3 sequences, 25% to 35% of which are singletons. The antigens of these receptors remain unknown. This sample comprised cultured PBMCs, obtained from culture after CMV antigen stimulation. The receptors here all came from a human donor in good health (CMV status not recorded). Some clones in this sample may be carry-over from other donors' samples. The conserved cysteine and the conserved F or W are not part of the CDR3 here. A D gene is named only where the DNA matches it firmly.

d_call: .
v_call: TRBV6-2/TRBV6-3
cdr3_aa: ASLGQSNYGYT

d_call: TRBD2
v_call: TRBV7-2
cdr3_aa: ASSPIREGHRGGTDTQY

d_call: .
v_call: TRBV6-6
cdr3_aa: ASSSPGTRGDTQY

d_call: .
v_call: TRBV24-1
cdr3_aa: ASSGPGNEQF

d_call: TRBD2
v_call: TRBV15
cdr3_aa: ATSRGLVASGNEQY

d_call: TRBD1
v_call: TRBV20-1
cdr3_aa: SARDRKGQHRNTGELF

d_call: TRBD2
v_call: TRBV7-2
cdr3_aa: ASSLGAGGGAKNIQY

d_call: .
v_call: TRBV4-3
cdr3_aa: ASSQDIDSLAKNIQY

d_call: .
v_call: TRBV19
cdr3_aa: ASRLTGNTDTQY

d_call: .
v_call: TRBV10-3
cdr3_aa: AISRDVLLNSPLH

d_call: .
v_call: TRBV20-1
cdr3_aa: SARDPGGAQETQY

d_call: TRBD2
v_call: TRBV11-2
cdr3_aa: ASSSFSGSGNEQF

d_call: TRBD1
v_call: TRBV19
cdr3_aa: ASRTGTEFNQPQH

d_call: TRBD2
v_call: TRBV7-2
cdr3_aa: ASSATSGSETQY

d_call: .
v_call: TRBV20-1
cdr3_aa: SARVPTGNTIY

d_call: .
v_call: TRBV2
cdr3_aa: ASMKGRNQETQY

d_call: TRBD1
v_call: TRBV19
cdr3_aa: ASRQNRDRASTEAF

d_call: .
v_call: TRBV23-1
cdr3_aa: ASSQSRGASTDTQY

d_call: TRBD2
v_call: TRBV4-1
cdr3_aa: ASSQKTSATGNEQF

d_call: TRBD2
v_call: TRBV15
cdr3_aa: ATSYTSGSYNEQF

d_call: .
v_call: TRBV7-2
cdr3_aa: ASSSKGDGYT

d_call: .
v_call: TRBV11-2
cdr3_aa: ASKGVNTGELF

d_call: TRBD2
v_call: TRBV20-1
cdr3_aa: SARDAGGPADEQY

d_call: .
v_call: TRBV28
cdr3_aa: ASSLAAEGHNEQF

d_call: TRBD2
v_call: TRBV28
cdr3_aa: ASSTAGLSFHEQF

d_call: TRBD2
v_call: TRBV12-3/TRBV12-4
cdr3_aa: ASSRSGRAAYNEQF

d_call: TRBD1
v_call: TRBV7-2
cdr3_aa: ASSEEQDRDFYRNTEAF

d_call: TRBD2
v_call: TRBV11-3
cdr3_aa: ASSLLTSGRRSAAYEQF

d_call: .
v_call: TRBV20-1
cdr3_aa: SAGGGRPGTLTNEQY

d_call: TRBD2
v_call: TRBV6-1
cdr3_aa: ASMGLVGYEQY

d_call: .
v_call: TRBV24-1
cdr3_aa: ATSGGSNEQF

d_call: .
v_call: TRBV4-1
cdr3_aa: ASSQTGLNTEAF

d_call: .
v_call: TRBV7-2
cdr3_aa: ASSLDTLTDTQY

d_call: .
v_call: TRBV7-2
cdr3_aa: ASSLANYEQY

d_call: .
v_call: TRBV7-2
cdr3_aa: ASSLEVGGNNEQF

d_call: .
v_call: TRBV7-2
cdr3_aa: ASTTGNTDTQY

d_call: TRBD2
v_call: TRBV19
cdr3_aa: ASSLELARFYNEQF

d_call: TRBD2
v_call: TRBV18
cdr3_aa: ASSRGLRLASSDEQF

d_call: TRBD1
v_call: TRBV7-2
cdr3_aa: ASSLATGTDQPQH

d_call: .
v_call: TRBV18
cdr3_aa: ASQRGGGETQY